Sequencing of this T cell receptor (beta chain) was carried out in a study of glioma-infiltrating T cells listed by TCRdb under 2016. With respect to the entire study: Glioma tissue, non-neoplastic brain tissue and matched peripheral blood mononuclear cells were used as sources from which TCR alpha- and beta-chain repertoires were sequenced. Each tissue-infiltrating repertoire was compared with the same patient's peripheral blood repertoire to measure divergence between tissue and blood T-cell populations. The paired cohort comprised three low-grade glioma patients, eight or nine primary glioblastoma patients and three non-glioma patients contributing non-neoplastic brain tissue. Findings and caveats that apply to the study as a whole: Group comparisons rested on small numbers: three non-neoplastic, three low-grade glioma and eight glioblastoma patients. Tissue and blood shared very few CDR3 sequences, a result attributed to high CDR3 diversity and limited sampling. In non-neoplastic patients, VJ-independent divergence between tissue and blood fell below expectation, whereas in all gliomas, and especially in low-grade gliomas, the divergence rose above expectation.

TCR alpha and beta CDR3 regions were amplified with the iRepertoire nested amplicon-rescue multiplex PCR (arm-PCR) platform from RNA. For one-step reverse transcription and amplification, roughly 95-450 ng of tissue mRNA or PBMC total RNA was used as input. Following bead purification, Illumina adapters were added through a secondary multiplex PCR, and the libraries were then gel-purified between 200 and 400 bp. Libraries carried internal 6-nucleotide barcodes used for demultiplexing. The libraries were sequenced on an Illumina MiSeq using 2x220 or 2x250 nucleotide paired-end reads. Processing in the source paper ran as follows. Paired reads were merged using FLASH 1.2.11 and were aligned to the GRCh37 human genome using BWA-MEM, after which TRA and TRB reads were extracted. For V and J assignment, an IMGT-derived reference of cassette sequences and CDR3 motifs that included pseudogenes was used. Reads were translated in three frames, and productive CDR3s were defined as those with a C...FGXG motif and no stop codons. Unique combinations of V-J cassette pair and CDR3 amino acid sequence were defined as clonotypes. Filtering of reads was based on Hamming distance, with the threshold set by the sequence error rate of each sample in mapped regions. TCRdb passed the public sequencing reads through fastp at Q25 and MiXCR, retaining productive beta sequences. Every CDR3 protein is listed once, alongside the most common genes and DNA of its rows. These V and J calls are TCRdb output, not the study's own analysis. This sample is represented by 150,000 to 200,000 distinct CDR3 sequences; around 42% of them were singletons. The top ten hold 4% to 6.5% of the sample.

A word on this clonotype: Its antigen is not yet known. No qualities accompany the bases; no much larger clone lies one base away.

Reading the germline V gene (reference sequence) gives CDR1 LNHDA and CDR2 SQIVND. The CDR3 runs 15 residues from the cysteine to the phenylalanine. Only CDR3 DNA remains: 45 bases, in frame from the first base. The germline V and J ends show losses of 2 bases and 8 bases respectively, and no gene match explains 7 bases of the junction. The rearranged chain carries TRBV19 and TRBJ2-1; 9 bases in between match TRBD2. The origin of this receptor is a human donor with low-grade glioma or glioblastoma, undergoing nonglioma brain surgery, or in good health (not recorded which). Sequencing used glioma tissue, nonneoplastic brain tissue, or PBMCs (not recorded which). The CDR3 has the sequence CASSIRGGREDEQFF. The bases read TGTGCCAGTAGTATAAGGGGCGGGAGGGAGGATGAGCAGTTCTTC.